This T cell receptor beta chain was obtained from a study of T cell changes during pregnancy in multiple sclerosis. The protocol was immunoSEQ multiplex PCR, while the TCRdb copy is restricted to in-frame clones and leaves out a portion. Here the sample spans around 84,000 clones, about 94% being singletons. The TCR was taken from a female donor in good health, enrolled as a control in a pregnancy study. The specimen was peripheral blood, collected in the second trimester of pregnancy.

The CDR3, as DNA: TGTGCCAGTAGTATAGGGGAGGGAACGAACACTGAAGCTTTCTTT. Its protein is CASSIGEGTNTEAFF. The rearrangement joins TRBV19 to TRBJ1-1; no reliable D call. This CDR3 contains 15 residues. V gave up 1 base and J gave up 1 base, with 10 bases separating them. The V gene's germline CDR1 is LNHDA and CDR2 SQIVND (reference sequence). Variable domain in full (rest from reference TRBV19 and TRBJ1-1): DGGITQSPKYLFRKEGQNVTLSCEQNLNHDAMYWYRQDPGQGLRLIYYSQIVNDFQKGDIAEGYSVSREKKESFPLTVTSAQKNPTAFYLCASSIGEGTNTEAFFGQGTRLTVV.